This T cell receptor (beta chain) was observed in a study of T cells in Graves' hyperthyroidism and ophthalmopathy. Study outcomes and limitations: Using 13 V-J features, a model discriminated ophthalmopathy from stable hyperthyroidism.

Germline V lookup: CDR1 MNHNS, CDR2 SASEGT. Trimming cost V 0 bases and J 3 bases, with 16 bases left between them. The CDR3 spans 17 residues. A Clinical Activity Score of at least 3, a NOSPECS grade of at least 4 and a duration under 3 months were recorded in the ophthalmopathy patients. This sample holds PBMCs from 8.5 to 10 ml fresh peripheral blood. Researchers took RNA transcripts and amplified the TCR beta CDR3 regions from them. Primed by the HTBI set, a first-round RT-PCR was run on the TCR CDR3. One entry per CDR3 protein, called by TCRdb with MiXCR from the multiplex PCR reads. Here the sample spans roughly 600,000 distinct CDR3 sequences, approximately 15% being singletons. This clonotype was detected many times. The antigen remains undetermined.

The clonotype was recovered from a woman between 45 and 60 years old with Graves' ophthalmopathy. The chain joins TRBV6-1 to TRBJ2-3; D is ambiguous. The sequenced sample consisted of blood. This CDR3 reads CASSEALVPYQTDTQYF. DNA for the CDR3: TGTGCCAGCAGTGAAGCGCTAGTTCCTTATCAGACAGATACGCAGTATTTT.